The clone carrying this TCR beta chain has only one observation. Germline-derived CDR1 and CDR2 are MDHEN and SYDVKM. The CDR3 sequence is 16 residues long. J was trimmed by 4 bases and V by 0 bases; bases with no gene match: 8. Version v3.0 of the immunoSEQ assay was performed at survey level. TCRdb's table, derived via immunoSEQ multiplex PCR, lists solely in-frame clones and lacks some. Of about 28,000 clones listed, 84% were seen once; the top ten hold about 6.7%. The sample originates from a study of long-term antiretroviral therapy in people with HIV. The source of this sequence is a man aged 18 to 29 with HIV. The chain recombines TRBV28 with TRBJ1-1; 7 bases are shared with TRBD1. Sequenced material: unsorted PBMCs, taken 0.4 years after starting antiretroviral therapy. DNA of the CDR3: TGTGCCAGCAGTTTATGGCGACAGGGACGGCGCACTGAAGCTTTCTTT. Protein: CASSLWRQGRRTEAFF.